Following are 11 T cell receptor beta chains from one sample sequenced in a study of graft-versus-host responses after intestinal transplantation. Profiled with immunoSEQ multiplex PCR; TCRdb holds only in-frame clones, not every one. The repertoire consists of 100,000 to 130,000 clones, with roughly 86% occurring once and the leading ten covering roughly 0.71%. These receptors' antigens are unknown. Sequences were derived from unstimulated CD4+ T cells sorted from spleen or lymph node cells, sampled before transplant. The receptors shown here come from a human donor who was the organ donor for an intestinal transplant.

The rearrangement uses TRBV5-1 and TRBJ2-2; D gene ambiguous. V gave up 5 bases and J gave up 6 bases, with 5 bases separating them. The CDR3 is made up of 11 amino acids. In germline, CDR1 is SGHRS, CDR2 YFSETQ. CDR3 sequence: CASRESGELFF. For the CDR3, the DNA is TGCGCCAGCAGGGAATCCGGGGAGCTGTTTTTT.

The CDR3 DNA reads TGTGCCAGCAGTTACTGGGACAGCGTGAACACTGAAGCTTTCTTT. It encodes CASSYWDSVNTEAFF. This chain joins TRBV6-5 and TRBJ1-1, with TRBD1 identical over 7 bases. In germline, CDR1 is MNHEY, CDR2 SVGAGI. The CDR3 spans 15 residues. V dropped 1 base and J dropped 0; count of bases not matched to a gene: 2.

This clone was seen only a few times. The chain links TRBV7-9 to TRBJ1-4; D is ambiguous. Trimming took 5 bases from V and 8 from J, leaving 15 bases between them. This CDR3 spans 14 amino acids. From germline, CDR1 is SEHNR and CDR2 FQNEAQ (reference sequence). Written as DNA, the CDR3 is TGTGCCAGCAGCCGGGGAGAGGGTCGGGAAAAACTGTTTTTT. This codes for CASSRGEGREKLFF.

This chain links TRBV12-5 with TRBJ2-1, with D possibly matching TRBD2 (6 bases). Between the trimmed V and J ends, which lost 5 bases and 3 bases, there was a span of 14 bases. The CDR3 consists of 15 residues. The germline gives CDR1 LGHNT, CDR2 FRNRAP. The CDR3 sequence is CASGPSAGIYNEQFF. The CDR3 region has the DNA TGTGCTAGTGGTCCGAGCGCGGGGATCTACAATGAGCAGTTCTTC.

In this sample, this clone turned up a few times. The chain links TRBV6-5 to TRBJ1-2; D possibly corresponds to TRBD1 (6 bases). Germline CDR1 MNHEY, CDR2 SVGAGI. This CDR3 contains 15 residues. V was cut by 7 bases and J by 3 bases, with 18 bases left in between. CDR3 loop: CASTRGGAGYYGYTF. Written as DNA, the CDR3 is TGTGCCAGCACACGGGGGGGGGCAGGCTACTATGGCTACACCTTC.

This chain connects TRBV15 to TRBJ1-1; D unclear. Germline lookup yields CDR1 LNHNV and CDR2 YYDKDF (reference sequence). This CDR3 has 13 amino acids. Trimming cost V 0 bases and J 3 bases, with 5 bases left between them. CDR3 protein: CATSRDVYTEAFF. In DNA form, the CDR3 reads TGTGCCACCAGCAGAGATGTCTACACTGAAGCTTTCTTT.

A single count supports this clone. J is TRBJ1-5 and V is TRBV4-1, with TRBD1 matching over 7 bases. The CDR3 runs to 15 residues. The J segment lost 6 bases and the V segment lost 9 bases, leaving 14 bases of the junction unmatched. CDR1 is MGHRA, CDR2 YSYEKL, per germline. Here the CDR3 DNA reads TGCGCCAGTCCCACACAGACAGGGCGGTGTCAGCCCCAGCATTTT. Residues: CASPTQTGRCQPQHF.

The chain employs TRBV2 and TRBJ1-4; TRBD1 is a possible D gene (6 bases). The V gene lost 2 bases and the J gene lost 7 bases, with 14 bases spanning the gap. The germline gives CDR1 SNHLY, CDR2 FYNNEI. The CDR3 totals 15 residues. CDR3 region: CASSESRGVFEKLFF. Here the CDR3 DNA reads TGTGCCAGCAGTGAATCCAGGGGCGTTTTTGAAAAACTGTTTTTT.

The chain has TRBV2 and TRBJ2-5; no reliable D call. The germline V gene encodes CDR1 SNHLY and CDR2 FYNNEI. The CDR3 has 14 amino acids. V lost 6 bases to trimming and J lost 5 bases, with 16 bases between them. Here the CDR3 DNA reads TGTGCCAGCAGACCAGGAGCCCTGGGGGAGACCCAGTACTTC. Translating it yields CASRPGALGETQYF. Variable domain in full (rest from reference TRBV2 and TRBJ2-5): EPEVTQTPSHQVTQMGQEVILRCVPISNHLYFYWYRQILGQKVEFLVSFYNNEISEKSEIFDDQFSVERPDGSNFTLKIRSTKLEDSAMYFCASRPGALGETQYFGPGTRLLVL.

This sequence joins TRBV4-1 and TRBJ2-2; no clear D gene. Looked up from germline, CDR1 is MGHRA and CDR2 is YSYEKL. This CDR3 spans 15 amino acids. The V and J ends lost 5 bases and 4 bases respectively, with 14 bases between them. CDR3 amino acids: CASSSRLGSTGELFF. The CDR3, as DNA: TGCGCCAGCAGCTCTCGATTAGGTTCCACCGGGGAGCTGTTTTTT.

This clone was seen once. The chain recombines TRBV29-1 with TRBJ2-6, with a possible D match to TRBD1 (8 bases). Trimming took 7 bases from V and 4 from J, leaving 20 bases between them. The CDR3 has 16 residues. CDR1 and CDR2 from the germline V gene are SQVTM and ANQGSEA. The CDR3 here is CSAGGQGALGANVLTF. The CDR3 DNA reads TGCAGCGCGGGAGGTCAGGGGGCGCTCGGGGCCAACGTCCTGACTTTC. Based on the CDR3 plus reference TRBV29-1 and TRBJ2-6, the full variable domain is SAVISQKPSRDICQRGTSLTIQCQVDSQVTMMFWYRQQPGQSLTLIATANQGSEATYESGFVIDKFPISRPNLTFSTLTVSNMSPEDSSIYLCSAGGQGALGANVLTFGAGSRLTVL.